This T cell receptor beta chain was identified in a study of blood T cell repertoires in COVID-19. In the study overall: Sites across the United States, Italy and Spain contributed samples from acute and convalescent COVID-19. T cells, B-cell-depleted T cells, or PBMCs provided the cDNA or gDNA that served as material.

Germline lookup yields CDR1 GTSNPN and CDR2 SVGIG (reference sequence). CDR3 size: 14 residues. Trimming took off 2 bases at V and 1 base at J, with 11 bases between the two ends. How the authors handled the data: Scientists estimated how many nucleated cells there were by amplifying reference gene primers. The method was immunoSEQ multiplex PCR; TCRdb's version includes in-frame clones alone and lacks a portion of them. Clone size and V and J calls were adopted from that table, with D and trimming inferred from the DNA. This sample has 150,000 or so clones, with roughly nine tenths found just once. V gene TRBV30 combines with J gene TRBJ1-1; TRBD1 is a possible D gene (5 bases). The TCR was taken from a woman aged 70-85 years with acute or convalescent COVID-19. Input material: peripheral blood. CDR3 residues: CAWSPTDRNTEAFF. CDR3 nucleotide sequence: TGTGCCTGGAGTCCCACTGACAGGAACACTGAAGCTTTCTTT.